Listed here is a single TCR beta chain. This sample is drawn from a study of OX40 agonist ivuxolimab in advanced cancers. Profiled with immunoSEQ multiplex PCR; TCRdb holds only in-frame clones, not every one. Of 75,000 to 100,000 clones in the sample, approximately 88% are singletons; the top ten hold roughly 0.5%. Germline V gene lookup returns CDR1 MNHNY and CDR2 SVGAGI (reference sequence). The germline V and J ends were trimmed by 4 bases and 4 bases, with 10 bases remaining between them. The CDR3 spans 13 residues. The clonotype was recovered from an adult with an advanced solid tumor such as melanoma, head and neck, liver or kidney cancer. The input for sequencing was CD4+ or CD8+ T cells sorted from blood, taken in a trial of the OX40 agonist ivuxolimab. V is TRBV6-6 and J is TRBJ2-5; D is unresolved. The CDR3 DNA reads TGTGCCAGCAGTTCCTCTTGGGGAGAGACCCAGTACTTC. It codes for CASSSSWGETQYF.